Shown below are 21 T cell receptor beta chains from a single sample sequenced in a study of neoadjuvant nivolumab and ipilimumab in lung cancer. Profiled with immunoSEQ multiplex PCR; TCRdb holds only in-frame clones, not every one. The sample has over 15,000 clones; approximately 76% are singletons. Here the sequenced sample was tumor tissue, taken after neoadjuvant nivolumab, alone or with ipilimumab, at or shortly before surgery. These receptors all stem from an adult with non-small cell lung cancer.

V and J are TRBV6-5 and TRBJ2-7; D ambiguous. This CDR3 region has 10 residues. CDR1 is MNHEY and CDR2 is SVGAGI in the germline V gene. V dropped 8 bases and J dropped 9 bases, with 11 bases sitting between them. The CDR3 sequence is CASGTLGQYF. CDR3 sequence (DNA): TGTGCCAGCGGTACCCTCGGGCAGTACTTC.

This chain uses TRBV9 with TRBJ2-5; D might be TRBD2 (6 bases). From germline, CDR1 is SGDLS and CDR2 YYNGEE. This CDR3 spans 16 amino acids. Trimming left V 0 bases short and J 3 bases short, with 15 bases between. The CDR3 is CASSVGTSTSEETQYF. Here the CDR3 DNA reads TGTGCCAGCAGCGTAGGAACTAGCACCAGTGAAGAGACCCAGTACTTC.

V and J are TRBV5-1 and TRBJ1-2, with 7 positions matching TRBD1. Germline values: CDR1 SGHRS, CDR2 YFSETQ. V gave up 4 bases and J gave up 4 bases; unmatched junction bases: 7. This CDR3 region has 14 residues. CDR3 loop: CASSSVDRSYGYTF. The CDR3 DNA reads as TGCGCCAGCAGCAGCGTGGACAGGTCCTATGGCTACACCTTC.

V and J are TRBV6-5 and TRBJ1-6; 8 bases line up with TRBD1. Unmatched junction bases numbered 7, after V lost 5 bases and J lost 7 bases. CDR3 length: 15 amino acids. CDR1 is MNHEY, CDR2 SVGAGI, per germline. The DNA of the CDR3 is TGTGCCAGCAGTGCACAACAGGGGGGGAATTCACCCCTCCACTTT. Protein product: CASSAQQGGNSPLHF.

With respect to this clone: The sample contains more than one DNA sequence encoding this CDR3. The chain recombines TRBV5-1 with TRBJ1-2; 10 positions match TRBD1. The CDR3 loop spans 16 amino acids. V was pared by 0 bases and J by 4 bases, with 6 bases of the junction left unmatched. Germline V gene sequence: CDR1 SGHRS, CDR2 YFSETQ. In DNA, the CDR3 is TGCGCCAGCAGCTTGGTGGGGGGACAGGGGATCTATGGCTACACCTTC. Encoded protein: CASSLVGGQGIYGYTF.

The rearrangement joins TRBV7-6 to TRBJ2-7; the D gene could be TRBD1 or TRBD2 (5 bases each). The V gene's germline CDR1 is SGHVS and CDR2 FNYEAQ. V shed 9 bases and J shed 2 bases, with 23 bases lying between them. The CDR3 loop spans 16 amino acids. CDR3 DNA sequence: TGTGCCAGAGTCTTTACCACCGGGACCTGCCCCTACGAGCAGTACTTC. It codes for CARVFTTGTCPYEQYF.

This clone appeared a few times. The chain uses TRBV5-5 and TRBJ1-1, with D possibly matching TRBD1 (6 bases). V dropped 4 bases and J dropped 4 bases, with 11 bases sitting between them. Germline V gene lookup returns CDR1 SGHKS and CDR2 YYEKEE (reference sequence). CDR3 size: 13 residues. CDR3 DNA sequence: TGTGCCAGCAGCGGGGGCGCTGGCACTGAAGCTTTCTTT. It is translated as CASSGGAGTEAFF.

The genes are TRBV4-2 and TRBJ1-4; weak D call: TRBD1 (5 bases). V lost 4 bases and J lost 8, with 20 bases in between. The CDR3 runs to 16 residues. The germline CDR1 and CDR2 sequences are LGHNA and YNFKEQ. CDR3 nucleotides: TGTGCCAGCAGCCCCGGACTGGGGACCGGGGAAGAAAAACTGTTTTTT. This sequence encodes CASSPGLGTGEEKLFF.

The chain couples TRBV14 to TRBJ1-1; D unclear. Trimming shortened V by 0 bases and J by 3 bases, and 5 bases separated the two germline ends. Germline CDR1 SGHDN, CDR2 FVKESK. This CDR3 is built from 13 residues. The CDR3 reads CASSQELYTEAFF. In DNA form, the CDR3 reads TGTGCCAGCAGCCAAGAACTGTACACTGAAGCTTTCTTT.

This clone was counted a few times. V usage is TRBV2 and J usage is TRBJ1-1, with D maybe TRBD1 (5 bases). The germline gives CDR1 SNHLY, CDR2 FYNNEI. The V end lost 8 bases, the J end lost 5 bases, and 18 bases lay between the germline ends. The CDR3 contains 14 residues. The CDR3 DNA follows: TGTGCCAGCTGTACGAGTGGGGGTTATACTGAAGCTTTCTTT. Translation gives CASCTSGGYTEAFF.

This clone was observed once. The chain couples TRBV6-1 to TRBJ1-1; 7 bases fit TRBD1. Germline values: CDR1 MNHNS, CDR2 SASEGT. V trimming: 4 bases; J trimming: 11 bases; junction bases outside the gene matches: 16. There are 15 residues in the CDR3. For the CDR3, the DNA is TGTGCCAGCAGTGCCATGAACAGGGACAGTCGGAGGGCTTTCTTT. Translated, it gives CASSAMNRDSRRAFF.

V is TRBV11-3 and J is TRBJ2-5; the D is unclear. From germline, CDR1 is SGHNT and CDR2 YENEEA. V was pared by 1 base and J by 3 bases, with 15 bases between. The CDR3 is 16 amino acids. CDR3 DNA sequence: TGTGCCAGCAGCTTAGGACCTTCCCCTTCAGAAGAGACCCAGTACTTC. Residues: CASSLGPSPSEETQYF.

A note on this clone: Other DNA sequences in the sample encode the same CDR3. The chain couples TRBV5-4 to TRBJ2-5; D gene unclear. Deletions cut 0 bases from V and 4 bases from J, with 7 bases between. CDR3 length: 13 residues. From germline, CDR1 is SGHNT and CDR2 YYREEE (reference sequence). CDR3 nucleotide sequence: TGTGCCAGCAGCTTGGCCGGCACAGAGACCCAGTACTTC. It is translated as CASSLAGTETQYF.

J is TRBJ1-4 and V is TRBV7-8; 9 positions match TRBD1. This CDR3 comprises 16 residues. With 3 bases clipped from V and 10 bases from J, the junction kept 12 bases outside the gene matches. Germline V lookup: CDR1 SGHVS, CDR2 FQNEAQ. The CDR3 DNA reads TGTGCCAGCAGCTTTAACCGGGACAGGGATTACGGAAAACTGTTTTTT. This sequence encodes CASSFNRDRDYGKLFF.

The chain carries TRBV9 and TRBJ2-3, with 8 bases aligning to TRBD2. V shed 4 bases and J 3 bases; nucleotides not matched to a gene: 7. The CDR3 is 15 amino acids. From germline, CDR1 is SGDLS and CDR2 YYNGEE. Written as DNA, the CDR3 is TGTGCCAGCAGCTATTTGCCGGGGGGGACAGATACGCAGTATTTT. Translation gives CASSYLPGGTDTQYF.

The count of this clone is one. This sequence joins TRBV10-2 and TRBJ1-1; D not certain. Germline CDR1 reads WSHSY; CDR2 reads SAAADI. The V and J ends lost 0 bases and 5 bases respectively, with 7 bases between them. The CDR3 contains 13 residues. In nucleotides, the CDR3 is TGCGCCAGCAGTGAGTCGGGGAGGACTGAAGCTTTCTTT. Its protein product is CASSESGRTEAFF.

This clone was recorded a few times. This chain uses TRBV13 with TRBJ2-3; D remains ambiguous. Germline assignment: CDR1 PRHDT and CDR2 FYEKMQ (reference sequence). Trimming left V 5 bases short and J 3 bases short, with 6 bases between. The CDR3 has 12 residues. CDR3 region: CASSLQTDTQYF. The DNA for the CDR3 is TGTGCCAGCAGCCTCCAGACAGATACGCAGTATTTT.

V is TRBV5-1 and J is TRBJ2-3; D is unclear. The CDR3 sequence is 13 residues long. From germline, CDR1 is SGHRS and CDR2 YFSETQ. Trimming removed 2 bases from V and 0 bases from J, with 4 bases in between. CDR3 nucleotides: TGCGCCAGCAGCTTCGCTAGCACAGATACGCAGTATTTT. This encodes CASSFASTDTQYF.

V is TRBV13 and J is TRBJ2-3; TRBD2 matches at 10 bases. The CDR3 consists of 16 residues. The germline gives CDR1 PRHDT, CDR2 FYEKMQ (reference sequence). Losses at the gene ends were 5 bases for V and 3 bases for J; bases not matched to a gene: 8. This CDR3 reads CASSIQRGGRTDTQYF. CDR3 nucleotide sequence: TGTGCCAGCAGCATTCAGCGGGGGGGCCGGACAGATACGCAGTATTTT.

Note on this clone: The junction shows a germline mismatch at one end, possibly a read error. This chain joins TRBV27 and TRBJ2-7; D is tentatively TRBD1 or TRBD2 (5 bases each). This CDR3 spans 14 amino acids. The germline V gene encodes CDR1 MNHEY and CDR2 SMNVEV (reference sequence). In nucleotides, the CDR3 is TGTGCCAGCAGTTCCCCGGGACCCTCATACGGGCAGTACTTC. Amino acids: CASSSPGPSYGQYF.

This chain connects TRBV10-3 to TRBJ2-3; 9 bases align to TRBD2. The CDR3 has 16 amino acids. CDR1 and CDR2 (germline): ENHRY, SYGVKD. V gave up 1 base and J gave up 4 bases; unmatched junction bases: 6. CDR3 amino acids: CAISEYGAGGPDTQYF. In DNA, the CDR3 is TGTGCCATCAGTGAGTACGGTGCGGGGGGGCCAGATACGCAGTATTTT.